This TCR beta chain was documented in a study of blood T cell repertoires in COVID-19. About the study: Among Cohort 3 donors, those recovered had two negative PCRs, clearance, or symptom resolution. Spain, Italy and the United States supplied samples that represented acute and convalescent COVID-19.

V was shortened by 1 base and J by 4 bases, with 14 bases between the two germline ends. There are 16 residues in the CDR3. The germline CDR1 and CDR2 sequences are KGHSH and LQKENI. TCRdb's table, derived via immunoSEQ multiplex PCR, lists solely in-frame clones and lacks some. Of 200,000 or so clones listed, about nine tenths were seen once; the top ten hold less than 8%. The sample comprised PBMCs or T cells enriched from blood (not recorded which). The sequence derives from a man younger than 40 in a cohort exposed to, infected with or recovered from COVID-19 (not recorded which). The chain uses TRBV18 and TRBJ1-3, with D possibly TRBD1 on 5 matching bases. As DNA, the CDR3 is TGTGCCAGCTCACCACGGTCAATAGGGGTCGGAAACACCATATATTTT. This gives the protein CASSPRSIGVGNTIYF. Supplemented by reference TRBV18 and TRBJ1-3, the full variable domain reads NAGVMQNPRHLVRRRGQEARLRCSPMKGHSHVYWYRQLPEEGLKFMVYLQKENIIDESGMPKERFSAEFPKEGPSILRIQQVVRGDSAAYFCASSPRSIGVGNTIYFGEGSWLTVV.